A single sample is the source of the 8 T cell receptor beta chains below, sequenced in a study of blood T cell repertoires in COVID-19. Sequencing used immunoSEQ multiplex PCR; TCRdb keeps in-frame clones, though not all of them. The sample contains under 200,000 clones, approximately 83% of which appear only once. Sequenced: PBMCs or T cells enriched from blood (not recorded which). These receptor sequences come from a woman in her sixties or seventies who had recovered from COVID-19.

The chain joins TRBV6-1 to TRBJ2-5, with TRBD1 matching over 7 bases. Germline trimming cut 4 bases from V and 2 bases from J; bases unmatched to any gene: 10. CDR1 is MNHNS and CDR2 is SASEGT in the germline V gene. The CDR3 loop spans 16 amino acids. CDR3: CASSAGDRGNQETQYF. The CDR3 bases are TGTGCCAGCAGTGCCGGGGACAGAGGAAATCAAGAGACCCAGTACTTC.

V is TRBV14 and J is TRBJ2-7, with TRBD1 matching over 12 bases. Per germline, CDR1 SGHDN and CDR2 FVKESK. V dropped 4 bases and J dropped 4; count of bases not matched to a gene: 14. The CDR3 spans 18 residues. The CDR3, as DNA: TGTGCCAGCAGCCCCGCGATACCGGGACAGGGGGCGGGGTACGAGCAGTACTTC. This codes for CASSPAIPGQGAGYEQYF.

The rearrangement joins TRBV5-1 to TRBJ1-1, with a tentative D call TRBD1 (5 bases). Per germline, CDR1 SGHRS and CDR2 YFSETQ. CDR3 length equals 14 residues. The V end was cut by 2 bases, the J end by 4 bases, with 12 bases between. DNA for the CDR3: TGCGCCAGCAGCTTCCAATCGGGGGGCACTGAAGCTTTCTTT. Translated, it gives CASSFQSGGTEAFF.

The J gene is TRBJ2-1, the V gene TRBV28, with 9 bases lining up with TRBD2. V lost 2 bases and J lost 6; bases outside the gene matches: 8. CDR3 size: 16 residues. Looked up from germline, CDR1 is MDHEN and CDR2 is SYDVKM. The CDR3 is CASSLPGTSSANEQFF. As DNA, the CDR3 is TGTGCCAGCAGTTTACCGGGGACTAGCAGTGCCAATGAGCAGTTCTTC.

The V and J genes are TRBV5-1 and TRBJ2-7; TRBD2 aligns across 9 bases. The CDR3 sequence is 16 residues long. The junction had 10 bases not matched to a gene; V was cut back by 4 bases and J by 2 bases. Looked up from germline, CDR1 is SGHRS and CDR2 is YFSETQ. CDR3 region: CASSPDRAGGPYEQYF. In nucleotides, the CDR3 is TGCGCCAGCAGCCCTGATAGAGCGGGGGGACCCTACGAGCAGTACTTC.

Here the CDR3 reads CASSSRVVTTDTQYF. CDR3 bases: TGCGCCAGCAGCTCTCGGGTTGTGACCACAGATACGCAGTATTTT. The genes are TRBV5-1 and TRBJ2-3; the D is unclear. The germline gives CDR1 SGHRS, CDR2 YFSETQ. V was pared by 3 bases and J by 2 bases, with 13 bases between. The CDR3 has 15 amino acids.

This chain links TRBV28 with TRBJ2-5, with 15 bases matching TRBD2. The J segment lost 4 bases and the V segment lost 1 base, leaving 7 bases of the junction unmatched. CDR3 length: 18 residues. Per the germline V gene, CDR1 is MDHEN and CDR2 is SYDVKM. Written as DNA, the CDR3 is TGTGCCAGCAGTTTATCGGGACTAGCGGGAGGCCTGACAGAGACCCAGTACTTC. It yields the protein CASSLSGLAGGLTETQYF. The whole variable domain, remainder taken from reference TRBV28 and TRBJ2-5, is DVKVTQSSRYLVKRTGEKVFLECVQDMDHENMFWYRQDPGLGLRLIYFSYDVKMKEKGDIPEGYSVSREKKERFSLILESASTNQTSMYLCASSLSGLAGGLTETQYFGPGTRLLVL.

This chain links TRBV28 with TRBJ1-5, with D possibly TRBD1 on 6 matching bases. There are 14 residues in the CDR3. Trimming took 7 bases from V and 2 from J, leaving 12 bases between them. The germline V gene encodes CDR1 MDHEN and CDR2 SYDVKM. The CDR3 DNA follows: TGTGCCAGCACCATTCCAGGGGGCAATCAGCCCCAGCATTTT. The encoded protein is CASTIPGGNQPQHF.